This T cell receptor beta chain is from a study of blood T cell repertoires in COVID-19. Method: immunoSEQ multiplex PCR; TCRdb's copy keeps in-frame clones and lacks some. The table shows over 100,000 clones, with 82% occurring only once. The CDR3 totals 13 residues. Germline V CDR1 and CDR2: SGDLS, YYNGEE. V lost 0 bases and J 6 bases, leaving 9 bases between the germline ends. This receptor was obtained from a woman in her sixties or seventies with acute or convalescent COVID-19. Sample: peripheral blood. This chain links TRBV9 with TRBJ1-2, with TRBD1 as a possible D gene (6 bases). In nucleotides, the CDR3 is TGTGCCAGCAGCGTAGGACAGGTTAATGGCTACACCTTC. It encodes CASSVGQVNGYTF.